The next 12 T cell receptor beta chains were all read from a single sample in a study of blood T cells in healthy people across ages. For the second PCR, which ran for 7 to 11 cycles, a sample-barcoded 5' primer and a J-beta primer mix were used. TCRdb processed the 5' RACE reads anew with MiXCR; each CDR3 protein has one entry. The sample includes roughly 1,700,000 distinct CDR3 sequences, roughly 27% of them seen just once. The sequenced sample consisted of blood. These TCRs come from a woman under 40 in good health.

The genes are TRBV7-2 and TRBJ2-7, with 8 nucleotides matching TRBD1. The CDR3 loop spans 13 amino acids. Germline assignment: CDR1 SGHTA and CDR2 FQGNSA. V shed 6 bases and J 2 bases; nucleotides not matched to a gene: 3. The CDR3 loop reads CASRSDRAYEQYF. The CDR3 coding sequence is TGTGCCAGCAGATCGGACAGGGCCTACGAGCAGTACTTC.

V and J are TRBV2 and TRBJ1-5, with 10 bases fitting TRBD1. The V segment lost 6 bases and the J segment 2 bases; nucleotides outside the gene matches: 4. CDR3 length: 15 amino acids. Per germline, CDR1 SNHLY and CDR2 FYNNEI. The chain's CDR3 is CASRVGTGGNQPQHF. As DNA, the CDR3 is TGTGCCAGCAGGGTAGGGACAGGGGGCAATCAGCCCCAGCATTTT.

This clonotype has a count of ten or more. The chain combines TRBV11-3 with TRBJ2-7; TRBD1 matches at 7 bases. The junction had 3 bases not matched to a gene; V was cut back by 4 bases and J by 3 bases. This CDR3 is 13 amino acids long. The germline V gene has CDR1 SGHNT and CDR2 YENEEA. The CDR3 coding sequence is TGTGCCAGCAGCTCCACAGGGGACTACGAGCAGTACTTC. Its translation is CASSSTGDYEQYF.

The CDR3 DNA sequence: TGTGCCAGCAGTCTCAATGGACAGATTACTTCTGGCTACACCTTC. Translating gives CASSLNGQITSGYTF. The chain carries TRBV12-3 or TRBV12-4 and TRBJ1-2; maybe TRBD1 (6 bases). This CDR3 region has 15 residues. V lost 5 bases and J lost 7, with 20 bases in between.

This clonotype was counted at least ten times. As DNA, the CDR3 is TGTGCCAGCAGCCAAGATTCCAGGGCGGGAGAGACCCAGTACTTC. Protein: CASSQDSRAGETQYF. The chain combines TRBV4-2 with TRBJ2-5; D assignment may be TRBD1 or TRBD2 (5 bases each). The V end lost 0 bases, the J end lost 4 bases, and 12 bases lay between the germline ends. The germline V gene encodes CDR1 LGHNA and CDR2 YNFKEQ. The CDR3 consists of 15 residues.

This clonotype was counted at least ten times. The CDR3 sequence: CASSKDSNQPQHF. CDR3 sequence (DNA): TGTGCCAGCAGCAAGGATAGCAATCAGCCCCAGCATTTT. This chain joins TRBV9 and TRBJ1-5; no reliable D call. This CDR3 region has 13 residues. Trimming stripped 4 bases from V and 0 bases from J, with 5 bases between. Per the germline V gene, CDR1 is SGDLS and CDR2 is YYNGEE.

As for this clonotype: This clone may be a read error of a much larger clone one base away. The rearrangement links TRBV20-1 to TRBJ2-5, with a possible D match to TRBD2 (5 bases). The CDR3 extends over 13 amino acids. Germline V lookup: CDR1 DFQATT, CDR2 SNEGSKA (reference sequence). CDR3 amino acids: CRAGEGSQETQYF. The DNA of the CDR3 is TGCAGGGCCGGTGAGGGATCTCAAGAGACCCAGTACTTC.

This clonotype was counted at least ten times. The chain couples TRBV7-6 to TRBJ2-3; 8 bases agree with TRBD1. The CDR3 is 18 residues long. The germline V gene has CDR1 SGHVS and CDR2 FNYEAQ. With 5 bases clipped from V and 2 bases from J, the junction kept 15 bases outside the gene matches. CDR3 bases: TGTGCCAGCAGCCCCCGGGACAGGCAAAGTCTACCCACAGATACGCAGTATTTT. It encodes CASSPRDRQSLPTDTQYF.

This clonotype showed up many times. This sequence joins TRBV7-3 and TRBJ2-1; D might be TRBD1 or TRBD2, each matching 7 bases. The CDR3 extends over 13 amino acids. V shed 5 bases and J shed 10 bases, with 15 bases lying between them. Germline V gene sequence: CDR1 SGHTA, CDR2 FQGTGA. The CDR3 region is CASSPGGANEQFF. The CDR3 coding sequence is TGTGCCAGCAGCCCAGGGGGGGCGAACGAGCAGTTCTTC.

On this clonotype: A much larger clone lies a single base off, so this may be a read error. The chain is built from TRBV4-1 and TRBJ2-5; D might be TRBD2 (5 bases). Germline values: CDR1 MGHRA, CDR2 YSYEKL. The length of the CDR3 is 14 residues. In nucleotides, the CDR3 is TGCGTCAGCAGCCAAGATGGAGGCGTAGAGACCCAGTACTTC. Translated: CVSSQDGGVETQYF.

V usage is TRBV20-1 and J usage is TRBJ2-4, with D hard to call. V lost 0 bases to trimming and J lost 13 bases, with 13 bases between them. Germline V lookup: CDR1 DFQATT, CDR2 SNEGSKA (reference sequence). The CDR3 spans 12 residues. CDR3 sequence (DNA): TGCAGTGCTAGAGATTTAAACAATGAGCAGTACTTC. Its translation: CSARDLNNEQYF.

The chain links TRBV20-1 to TRBJ2-7; 8 nucleotides align to TRBD2. Trimming at V came to 1 base and at J to 5 bases, leaving 7 bases not matched to a gene. This CDR3 region has 14 residues. Germline CDR1 DFQATT, CDR2 SNEGSKA (reference sequence). The CDR3 sequence is CSARGWRGDNEQYF. CDR3 in DNA: TGCAGTGCTAGAGGTTGGCGGGGGGACAACGAGCAGTACTTC.